The present T cell receptor (beta chain) was sequenced within a study of radiation and T cells in renal cell carcinoma. Study overall: Nephrectomy followed 15 Gy stereotactic body radiation by 4 weeks.

The V gene's germline CDR1 is SGHRS and CDR2 YFSETQ. This CDR3 comprises 15 residues. The germline V and J ends were trimmed by 4 bases and 7 bases, with 15 bases remaining between them. Notes on this clone: What it binds is not known.

The time point here: blood 2 weeks post-SBRT. Described treatment: 15 Gy SBRT to primary tumor, nephrectomy 4 weeks later. Study-level findings and limits: In blood, top tumor clones expanded by 2 weeks, shrinking by 4.

Only in-frame clones appear in the TCRdb table, and some are missing; sequencing was by immunoSEQ multiplex PCR. The top ten hold over 1.5% of the sample, which has about 130,000 clones, about 81% seen once. V usage is TRBV5-1 and J usage is TRBJ1-6, with D perhaps matching TRBD1 (6 bases). This clonotype was obtained from a woman aged 60 to 75 with renal cell carcinoma. The specimen comprised blood, sampled from a patient whose treatment included radiotherapy and nephrectomy. The CDR3 DNA reads as TGCGCCAGCAGCATCACAGGGTCTAGGAATTCACCCCTCCACTTT. Encoded protein: CASSITGSRNSPLHF.